This TCR beta chain derives from a study of blood T cells in healthy people across ages. This CDR3 is built from 16 residues. Germline loops: CDR1 DFQATT, CDR2 SNEGSKA (reference sequence). V shed 4 bases, J shed 0 bases, and the junction held 11 bases outside the gene matches. A second about 7 to 12 cycle PCR used barcoded and J-beta primers. TCRdb re-called the 5' RACE reads with MiXCR, one entry per CDR3 protein. In the table there are about 800,000 distinct CDR3 sequences, about 25% of which are singletons. These data were also filed under a second study, of T cells of mothers and their children. As that study records: The cDNA synthesis received all extracted RNA, at approximately 1.5 ug per 15 ul. The study found slightly higher but non-significant overlap in related versus unrelated mother-child pairs.

The chain links TRBV20-1 to TRBJ1-1, with 7 nucleotides matching TRBD1. The receptor comes from a boy younger than 18 in good health. Input material: blood. CDR3 residues: CSATKGTGTVNTEAFF. The CDR3 nucleotides read TGCAGTGCTACTAAGGGAACCGGGACAGTGAACACTGAAGCTTTCTTT.